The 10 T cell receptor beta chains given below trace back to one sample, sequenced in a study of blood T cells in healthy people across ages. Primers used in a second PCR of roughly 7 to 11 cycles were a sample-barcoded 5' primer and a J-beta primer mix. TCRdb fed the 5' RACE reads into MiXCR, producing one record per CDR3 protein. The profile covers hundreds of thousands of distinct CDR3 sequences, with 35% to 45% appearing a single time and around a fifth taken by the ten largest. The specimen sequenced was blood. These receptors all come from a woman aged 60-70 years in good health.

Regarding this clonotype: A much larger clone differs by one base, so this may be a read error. The CDR3 reads CASSTGSYVYNEQFF. CDR3 DNA: TGTGCCAGCAGCACAGGGAGCTATGTATACAATGAGCAGTTCTTC. The V gene is TRBV7-3, the J gene TRBJ2-1; tentative D call: TRBD1 (6 bases). Germline assignment: CDR1 SGHTA and CDR2 FQGTGA. V dropped 5 bases and J dropped 4 bases, with 15 bases sitting between them. The CDR3 consists of 15 residues.

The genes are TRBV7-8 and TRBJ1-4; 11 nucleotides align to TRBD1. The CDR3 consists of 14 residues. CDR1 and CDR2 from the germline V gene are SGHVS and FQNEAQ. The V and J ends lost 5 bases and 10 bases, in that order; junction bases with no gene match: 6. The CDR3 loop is CASSQGGTGGKLFF. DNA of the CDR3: TGTGCCAGCAGCCAGGGGGGGACAGGGGGAAAACTGTTTTTT.

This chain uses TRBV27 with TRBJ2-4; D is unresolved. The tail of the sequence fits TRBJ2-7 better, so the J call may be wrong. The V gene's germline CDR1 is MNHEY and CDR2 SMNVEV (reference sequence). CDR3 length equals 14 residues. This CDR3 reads CASSSRSLRNEQYF. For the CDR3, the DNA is TGTGCCAGCAGTTCAAGGTCCCTTAGGAACGAGCAGTACTTC.

The CDR3 nucleotides read TGTGCCAGCAGGGGACTTGCAACTAATGAAAAACTGTTTTTT. This sequence encodes CASRGLATNEKLFF. The chain uses TRBV12-3 or TRBV12-4 and TRBJ1-4; D perhaps matches TRBD1 (5 bases). The CDR3 length is 14 residues. V was pared by 6 bases and J by 0 bases, with 8 bases between.

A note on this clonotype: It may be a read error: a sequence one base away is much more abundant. The CDR3 DNA reads as TGCAGCGTTGTATACAGGTCGGAGGAAGAACTGTTTTTT. This translates into CSVVYRSEEELFF. The V call is TRBV29-1, the J call TRBJ1-4; possibly TRBD1 for D (5 bases). From germline, CDR1 is SQVTM and CDR2 ANQGSEA. Deletions cut 4 bases from V and 12 bases from J, with 18 bases between. CDR3 length equals 13 residues.

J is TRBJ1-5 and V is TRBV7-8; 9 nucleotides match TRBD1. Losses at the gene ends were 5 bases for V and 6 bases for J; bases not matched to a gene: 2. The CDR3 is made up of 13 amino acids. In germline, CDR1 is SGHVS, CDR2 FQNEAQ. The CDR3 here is CASSHRGLQPQHF. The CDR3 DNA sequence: TGTGCCAGCAGCCACAGGGGGCTTCAGCCCCAGCATTTT.

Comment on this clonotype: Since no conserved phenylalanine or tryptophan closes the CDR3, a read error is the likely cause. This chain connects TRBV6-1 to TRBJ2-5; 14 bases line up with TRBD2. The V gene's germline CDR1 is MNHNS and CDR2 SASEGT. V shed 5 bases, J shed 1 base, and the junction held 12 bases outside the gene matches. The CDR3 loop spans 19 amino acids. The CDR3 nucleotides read TGTGCCAGCAGTCCCCGGGGACTAGCGGGGGCCCAAACCCAAGAGACCCAGTACCTC. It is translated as CASSPRGLAGAQTQETQYL.

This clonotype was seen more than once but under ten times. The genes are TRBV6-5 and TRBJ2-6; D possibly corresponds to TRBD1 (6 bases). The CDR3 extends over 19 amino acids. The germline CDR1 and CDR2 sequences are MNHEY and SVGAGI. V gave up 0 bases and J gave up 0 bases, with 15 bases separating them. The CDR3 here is CASSYSLGAGFSGANVLTF. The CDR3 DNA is TGTGCCAGCAGTTACTCTCTGGGGGCAGGTTTCTCTGGGGCCAACGTCCTGACTTTC.

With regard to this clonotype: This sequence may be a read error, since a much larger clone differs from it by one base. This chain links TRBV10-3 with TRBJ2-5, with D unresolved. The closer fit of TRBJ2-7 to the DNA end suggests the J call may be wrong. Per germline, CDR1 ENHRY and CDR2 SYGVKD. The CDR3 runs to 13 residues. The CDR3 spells CAIGEQPTYEQYF. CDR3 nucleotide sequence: TGTGCCATCGGTGAGCAGCCCACCTACGAGCAGTACTTC.

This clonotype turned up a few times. The CDR3 DNA sequence: TGTGCCAGCAGTGATACTCAGGGTTATTTTTCCTACGAGCAGTACTTC. It codes for CASSDTQGYFSYEQYF. The rearrangement joins TRBV6-2 or TRBV6-3 to TRBJ2-7; tentatively, D is TRBD1 (5 bases). Trimming left V 5 bases short and J 1 base short, with 18 bases between. Germline assignment: CDR1 MNHEY and CDR2 SVGEGT. The CDR3 spans 16 residues.